This T cell receptor (beta chain) originates from a study of low-dose radiotherapy and immunotherapy resistance in tumors. Study-wide background: Patients took 300 mg oral aspirin daily for four cycles from cycle 1 day 1.

Time point denoted: after trial treatment. Specified treatment: LDRT plus nivolumab, ipilimumab, low-dose cyclophosphamide and aspirin (RACIN trial). Those who qualified had advanced solid tumors (lacking tumor-infiltrating lymphocytes). The germline V and J ends were trimmed by 0 bases and 5 bases, with 19 bases remaining between them. The germline CDR1 and CDR2 sequences are MNHEY and SVGAGI. This CDR3 comprises 17 residues. Alpha- and beta-chain coverage of first-strand cDNA came from TRAV- and TRBV-specific primers. TCRs were put through approximately 20 PCR cycles of amplification with Phusion. A constant-region primer and the V-primer adapter served as the primer pair. TCRdb recomputed calls from the reads with MiXCR, one row per CDR3 protein. The table has 35,000 to 50,000 distinct CDR3 sequences, about a fifth seen once. At least ten counts were recorded for this clonotype.

The sequenced sample was PBMCs, obtained after low-dose radiotherapy plus immunotherapy. The TCR originated in a female donor with ovarian cancer. This chain uses TRBV6-5 with TRBJ2-5; D perhaps matches TRBD1 (6 bases). DNA of the CDR3: TGTGCCAGCAGTTACTCGAACAGGGACCTGAACCGGGAGACCCAGTACTTC. It is translated as CASSYSNRDLNRETQYF.